The rows below give T cell receptor beta chains drawn from one sample of a study of blood T cell repertoires in COVID-19. Clones were sequenced by immunoSEQ multiplex PCR, and TCRdb holds only the in-frame ones, with some missing. The sample includes 300,000 to 400,000 clones, roughly 91% of them seen just once. Sequencing was performed on peripheral blood. The receptors shown here come from a man in his fifties or sixties with active or convalescent COVID-19. Both conserved end residues are part of each CDR3. The D gene is left open where the match is weak. Size is omitted from some rows. Given values are once, few, many or a class for expanded clones.

CDR3nt | CDR3aa | j_gene | v_gene | d_gene | abundance
TGTGCCAGCACCTACGGGGGAAGCACAGATACGCAGTATTTT | CASTYGGSTDTQYF | TRBJ2-3 | TRBV9 | - | -
TGTGCCAGCAGCCTCCTGACAGTAGCGAACACCGGGGAGCTGTTTTTT | CASSLLTVANTGELFF | TRBJ2-2 | TRBV7-2 | - | -
TGCGCCAGCAGCTTGCAGGGCGGCCCCTACAATGAGCAGTTCTTC | CASSLQGGPYNEQFF | TRBJ2-1 | TRBV5-1 | - | -
TGTGCCAGCAGTGACCCCCACAGGGTGAGGGATGAAGCTTTCTTT | CASSDPHRVRDEAFF | TRBJ1-1 | TRBV25-1 | - | -
TGTGCCAGCAGCTTAAGACAGGGTAATTCACCCCTCCACTTT | CASSLRQGNSPLHF | TRBJ1-6 | TRBV9 | TRBD1 | -
TGTGCCAGCAGCTCGGGACAGGCTAACACTGAAGCTTTCTTT | CASSSGQANTEAFF | TRBJ1-1 | TRBV7-2 | TRBD1 | few
TGCGCCAGCAGCTTGTTAGGAGTGAACACTGAAGCTTTCTTT | CASSLLGVNTEAFF | TRBJ1-1 | TRBV5-1 | - | -
TGCGCCAGCAGCCAAGATCACTGGACGGGGTCAGCCGGCTATGGCTACACCTTC | CASSQDHWTGSAGYGYTF | TRBJ1-2 | TRBV4-3 | - | once
TGTGCCAGCAAGCGGGGGGACCCCTACAATGAGCAGTTCTTC | CASKRGDPYNEQFF | TRBJ2-1 | TRBV6-5 | TRBD2 | -
TGCGCCAGCAGCTTGGGGACTAGCGGAACCTACGAGCAGTACTTC | CASSLGTSGTYEQYF | TRBJ2-7 | TRBV5-1 | TRBD2 | once
TGTGCCAGCAGTTACTCGAGCCCTTCAGGCACTGAAGCTTTCTTT | CASSYSSPSGTEAFF | TRBJ1-1 | TRBV6-5 | - | -
TGTGCCAGCCGGGACAGCAACACTGAAGCTTTCTTT | CASRDSNTEAFF | TRBJ1-1 | TRBV2 | TRBD1 | -
TGTGCCACCAGTGGACAAGAGGGAAGTGGGGCCAACGTCCTGACTTTC | CATSGQEGSGANVLTF | TRBJ2-6 | TRBV24-1 | - | -
TGTGCCAGCTCACCACTGGACAGGGGCAATGAGCAGTTCTTC | CASSPLDRGNEQFF | TRBJ2-1 | TRBV18 | TRBD1 | -
TGTGCCAGCAGCTCGACTACGACAGGGGGGAAAGCTTTCTTT | CASSSTTTGGKAFF | TRBJ1-1 | TRBV7-2 | TRBD1 | -
TGTGCCAGCAGCGTAGGGACAGAGAGCACAGATACGCAGTATTTT | CASSVGTESTDTQYF | TRBJ2-3 | TRBV9 | - | -
TGTGCTAGTGGTTTGAGCAGGGCCAATTACAATGAGCAGTTCTTC | CASGLSRANYNEQFF | TRBJ2-1 | TRBV12-5 | - | -
TGTGCCAGCAGCTCAATTACTAGCGGGAGGAACACCGGGGAGCTGTTTTTT | CASSSITSGRNTGELFF | TRBJ2-2 | TRBV7-9 | TRBD2 | -
TGTGCCAGCAGTTACGGAGGGACGTATCAGCCCCAGCATTTT | CASSYGGTYQPQHF | TRBJ1-5 | TRBV6-2/TRBV6-3 | - | few
TGTGCTAGCAGCTTAGTAGCGGGGGATGCCGGGGAGCTGTTTTTT | CASSLVAGDAGELFF | TRBJ2-2 | TRBV7-7 | TRBD2 | -
TGTGCCAGCACCCCAGGGGGCCCCCGAGAAGCTTTCTTT | CASTPGGPREAFF | TRBJ1-1 | TRBV7-2 | TRBD1 | -
TGTGCCACCAGCAGAGTGGGGGTAGGAGGGTCTCATGGCTACACCTTC | CATSRVGVGGSHGYTF | TRBJ1-2 | TRBV15 | - | -
TGTGCCAGCAGTGCCCGGTCACCCCTCCACTTT | CASSARSPLHF | TRBJ1-6 | TRBV6-4 | - | -
TGTGCCAGCAGCCGATCGGGATCGGATGGAGTTGAGCAGTTCTTC | CASSRSGSDGVEQFF | TRBJ2-1 | TRBV7-9 | - | -
TGTGCCAGCAGTTACTCGACGGGCACTGAAGCTTTCTTT | CASSYSTGTEAFF | TRBJ1-1 | TRBV6-5 | - | -
TGTGCCAGCAGCGTACAGGTTAACGCTGAAGCTTTCTTT | CASSVQVNAEAFF | TRBJ1-1 | TRBV2 | - | -
TGTGCCAGCAACCTACAGGGGATAAGTGGCTACACCTTC | CASNLQGISGYTF | TRBJ1-2 | TRBV7-9 | TRBD1 | -
TGTGCCAGCAGTTACGCCGCTAGCCCGGAGACCCAGTACTTC | CASSYAASPETQYF | TRBJ2-5 | TRBV6-5 | - | once
TGTGCCAGCAGCTTAGAACAGGGCACTGAAGCTTTCTTT | CASSLEQGTEAFF | TRBJ1-1 | TRBV7-9 | - | -
TGTGCCAGCAGCTCGTTGGGATTGGGGGGTCGGGAGACCCAGTACTTC | CASSSLGLGGRETQYF | TRBJ2-5 | TRBV2 | - | -
TGTGCCAGTAGTAGTACAGGGACGGTCGGATACTATGGCTACACCTTC | CASSSTGTVGYYGYTF | TRBJ1-2 | TRBV19 | - | once
TGTGCCAGCAGCCGACTAGCGGGAGGGCCCCAAGAGACCCAGTACTTC | CASSRLAGGPQETQYF | TRBJ2-5 | TRBV3-1/TRBV3-2 | TRBD2 | -
TGTGCCAGCTCACCAATGCTGAGGGCCACCTCCTACGAGCAGTACTTC | CASSPMLRATSYEQYF | TRBJ2-7 | TRBV18 | - | -
TGTGCCAGCAGCTTAGAGGAAGGGAGGAATTCACCCCTCCACTTT | CASSLEEGRNSPLHF | TRBJ1-6 | TRBV7-2 | - | -
TGTGTTTCGGGCCCAAACAGGGGCACTGAAGCTTTCTTT | CVSGPNRGTEAFF | TRBJ1-1 | TRBV12-3/TRBV12-4 | TRBD1 | -
TGTGCCAGCAGTTTAAGCAGGTACTATGGCTACACCTTC | CASSLSRYYGYTF | TRBJ1-2 | TRBV28 | - | -
TGTGCCAGCAGTGGACAGGTTAACACTGAAGCTTTCTTT | CASSGQVNTEAFF | TRBJ1-1 | TRBV6-2/TRBV6-3 | TRBD1 | -
TGTGCCACCAGTGATGGACAGCCCAATCAGCCCCAGCATTTT | CATSDGQPNQPQHF | TRBJ1-5 | TRBV24-1 | - | -
TGTGCCAGCTCACGGACCGCCGAGGGAACTGGAAACACCATATATTTT | CASSRTAEGTGNTIYF | TRBJ1-3 | TRBV18 | - | -
TGTGCCAGCAGCTTAGTAGGGTCAGGGGAAAAACTGTTTTTT | CASSLVGSGEKLFF | TRBJ1-4 | TRBV7-2 | - | -
TGCGCCAGCGCCGCCTCGGGACAGGGAAATGAAAAACTGTTTTTT | CASAASGQGNEKLFF | TRBJ1-4 | TRBV5-1 | TRBD1 | -
TGTGCCAGCAGATCGAGCTCCTACAATGAGCAGTTCTTC | CASRSSSYNEQFF | TRBJ2-1 | TRBV2 | - | -
TGTGCCAGCACCCACGGACAGGGGGGAGCTGAAGCTTTCTTT | CASTHGQGGAEAFF | TRBJ1-1 | TRBV6-5 | TRBD1 | -
TGTGCCAGCAGTTACCCCTGGACAGGGGGCAACACTGAAGCTTTCTTT | CASSYPWTGGNTEAFF | TRBJ1-1 | TRBV6-6 | TRBD1 | -
TGCGCCAGCAGTCGGGGCGGGAGTTACAATGAGCAGTTCTTC | CASSRGGSYNEQFF | TRBJ2-1 | TRBV10-1 | TRBD2 | -
TGTGCCAGCAGTTACTCTTCACGGAACTATGGCTACACCTTC | CASSYSSRNYGYTF | TRBJ1-2 | TRBV6-5 | - | few
TGTGCCAGCAGTGAGGGCCATCCCGGGGGTTCACCCCTCCACTTT | CASSEGHPGGSPLHF | TRBJ1-6 | TRBV2 | - | -
TGTGCCAGCTCACCCTTCGGGACAGGGCCATTAGGGGGGAACACTGAAGCTTTCTTT | CASSPFGTGPLGGNTEAFF | TRBJ1-1 | TRBV18 | TRBD1 | -
TGTGCCAGCAGCACCGGGACAGGGCAAAATCAGCCCCAGCATTTT | CASSTGTGQNQPQHF | TRBJ1-5 | TRBV7-8 | TRBD1 | -
TGTGCCAGCAGTGATGGCAGGGTGCGGTCACCCCTCCACTTT | CASSDGRVRSPLHF | TRBJ1-6 | TRBV2 | - | -
TGTGCCAGCAGTGAATCGAGAGATACGCAGTATTTT | CASSESRDTQYF | TRBJ2-3 | TRBV2 | - | -
TGTGCCAGCAGTGCCAGGGGGCTCACTGAAGCTTTCTTT | CASSARGLTEAFF | TRBJ1-1 | TRBV6-4 | TRBD1 | -
TGTGCCTGGAGGCCCAAATCTTTGGGGACTAGCGGGGGGAAGGGGCTCCGCACAGATACGCAGTATTTT | CAWRPKSLGTSGGKGLRTDTQYF | TRBJ2-3 | TRBV30 | TRBD2 | -
TGTGCCAGCAGCCTGGCCGCGGGGGCGCCGGAAGTTTTCTTC | CASSLAAGAPEVFF | TRBJ2-1 | TRBV3-1/TRBV3-2 | - | -
TGTGCCAGCCTCCCCGGGAGTCCCTATAATTCACCCCTCCACTTT | CASLPGSPYNSPLHF | TRBJ1-6 | TRBV6-5 | - | -
TGTGCCAGCAGTTCGGGCGGGAGGGCGTACGAGCAGTACTTC | CASSSGGRAYEQYF | TRBJ2-7 | TRBV28 | TRBD2 | -
TGTGCCATCAGTGTGGACAGTGGGTTCTACGAGCAGTACTTC | CAISVDSGFYEQYF | TRBJ2-7 | TRBV10-3 | - | -
TGCGCCAGCAGCTCCGAGTCAGGCCTCGCAGAGACCCAGTACTTC | CASSSESGLAETQYF | TRBJ2-5 | TRBV5-1 | - | -
TGTGCCAGCAGCCCCATCGGCGGCTCCTATAATTCACCCCTCCACTTT | CASSPIGGSYNSPLHF | TRBJ1-6 | TRBV7-9 | - | -
TGCGCCAGCAGGGGAAGCGGGAGAGGTGGAGAGACCCAGTACTTC | CASRGSGRGGETQYF | TRBJ2-5 | TRBV5-1 | TRBD2 | -